The 27 T cell receptor beta chains reported below all come from one sample, sequenced in a study of blood T cell repertoires in COVID-19. TCRdb's copy holds only in-frame clones and misses some; the assay was immunoSEQ multiplex PCR. This table has 180,000 or so clones, about nine tenths appearing once. The sample consisted of peripheral blood. The receptors were sampled from a man between 18 and 35 years old with active or convalescent COVID-19.

The genes are TRBV5-6 and TRBJ1-1; 9 bases are shared with TRBD1. V lost 6 bases, J lost 6 bases, and 9 bases stayed unmatched. The germline V gene has CDR1 SGHDT and CDR2 YYEEEE. The CDR3 has 14 residues. The CDR3 DNA is TGTGCCAGCAACGGACAGGGGAGACCTCCTGAAGCTTTCTTT. Protein: CASNGQGRPPEAFF.

V is TRBV6-6 and J is TRBJ1-1; D uncertain. Germline-derived CDR1 and CDR2 are MNHNY and SVGAGI (reference sequence). Trimming removed 7 bases at V and 3 bases at J, with 12 bases between. The CDR3 is 13 residues long. CDR3 bases: TGTGCCAGCATCCAATCGGGTGACACTGAAGCTTTCTTT. It specifies CASIQSGDTEAFF.

As regards this clone: Other DNA sequences in this specimen translate into the identical CDR3. The chain is built from TRBV24-1 and TRBJ2-5, with TRBD2 as a possible D gene (5 bases). The germline CDR1 and CDR2 sequences are KGHDR and SFDVKD. Trimming pared 2 bases from V and 1 base from J, leaving 7 bases between. The CDR3 consists of 14 residues. Written as DNA, the CDR3 is TGTGCCACCAGTGATTCAGCGGTCCAAGAGACCCAGTACTTC. The encoded protein is CATSDSAVQETQYF.

This chain connects TRBV10-1 to TRBJ2-1; 10 nucleotides agree with TRBD2. V was clipped by 4 bases and J by 9 bases; unmatched bases: 6. The CDR3 length is 14 residues. Germline-derived CDR1 and CDR2 are WNHNN and SYGVQD (reference sequence). CDR3 nucleotides: TGCGCCAGCAGTGCGAGCGGGGGGGCCGGTGAGCAGTTCTTC. As protein: CASSASGGAGEQFF.

The chain employs TRBV11-3 and TRBJ2-7; D perhaps matches TRBD2 (6 bases). The V end lost 1 base, the J end lost 2 bases, and 12 bases lay between the germline ends. Germline-derived CDR1 and CDR2 are SGHNT and YENEEA. This CDR3 is 15 amino acids long. The CDR3 loop reads CASSLGASEAYEQYF. In DNA form, the CDR3 reads TGTGCCAGCAGCTTAGGGGCTAGCGAAGCCTACGAGCAGTACTTC.

V and J are TRBV19 and TRBJ1-5, with D tentatively TRBD1 (5 bases). The CDR3 runs 14 residues. The V gene's germline CDR1 is LNHDA and CDR2 SQIVND (reference sequence). Trimming left V 8 bases short and J 3 bases short, with 14 bases between. This chain's CDR3 is CASSQQVTNQPQHF. Here the CDR3 DNA reads TGTGCCAGTTCTCAACAGGTTACCAATCAGCCCCAGCATTTT.

The chain joins TRBV7-6 to TRBJ2-2, with TRBD2 matching over 9 bases. CDR3 length equals 16 residues. The V and J ends lost 3 bases and 4 bases, in that order; junction bases with no gene match: 6. The germline V gene encodes CDR1 SGHVS and CDR2 FNYEAQ. The CDR3 here is CASSFSAGGFTGELFF. CDR3 DNA sequence: TGTGCCAGCAGCTTTAGTGCGGGAGGGTTCACCGGGGAGCTGTTTTTT. Combining the CDR3 with reference TRBV7-6 and TRBJ2-2 gives the whole variable domain GAGVSQSPRYKVTKRGQDVALRCDPISGHVSLYWYRQALGQGPEFLTYFNYEAQQDKSGLPNDRFSAERPEGSISTLTIQRTEQRDSAMYRCASSFSAGGFTGELFFGEGSRLTVL.

A few counts support this clone. The genes are TRBV2 and TRBJ1-1; tentatively, D is TRBD1 (5 bases). V lost 6 bases and J 5 bases, leaving 10 bases between the germline ends. This CDR3 has 12 amino acids. Germline CDR1 and CDR2: SNHLY and FYNNEI. The CDR3 sequence is CASRDDRTEAFF. In DNA, the CDR3 is TGTGCCAGCAGGGATGACAGAACTGAAGCTTTCTTT.

This clone was seen just once. The genes are TRBV29-1 and TRBJ1-2, with D hard to call. V gave up 4 bases and J gave up 8 bases, with 14 bases separating them. The CDR3 spans 12 residues. From germline, CDR1 is SQVTM and CDR2 ANQGSEA. CDR3: CSVVWGAEGYTF. CDR3 DNA: TGCAGCGTTGTCTGGGGAGCTGAGGGCTACACCTTC.

The chain uses TRBV18 and TRBJ2-7; D is perhaps TRBD1 (5 bases). The CDR3 consists of 14 residues. CDR1 KGHSH and CDR2 LQKENI come from the germline V gene. Trimming removed 0 bases at V and 2 bases at J, with 8 bases between. The CDR3 spells CASSPPGVPYEQYF. The CDR3 DNA is TGTGCCAGCTCACCACCAGGGGTGCCCTACGAGCAGTACTTC.

V gene TRBV10-1 combines with J gene TRBJ2-5; D remains unclear. V dropped 2 bases and J dropped 2 bases, with 6 bases sitting between them. The CDR3 is 13 amino acids. Germline CDR1 WNHNN, CDR2 SYGVQD (reference sequence). CDR3: CASSEDSQETQYF. The CDR3 DNA follows: TGCGCCAGCAGTGAGGACTCACAAGAGACCCAGTACTTC.

This rearrangement joins TRBV3-1 (or the pseudogene TRBV3-2) to TRBJ1-1, with D hard to call. V shed 0 bases and J shed 8 bases, with 10 bases lying between them. The germline V gene encodes CDR1 LGHDT and CDR2 YNNKEL (reference sequence). The CDR3 contains 13 residues. The CDR3 reads CASSQDARLEAFF. CDR3 DNA: TGTGCCAGCAGCCAAGACGCAAGACTGGAAGCTTTCTTT.

The chain joins TRBV25-1 to TRBJ1-1; 12 bases match TRBD1. The CDR3 is 13 amino acids. CDR1 and CDR2 (germline): MGHDK, SYGVNS. The ends lost 4 bases at V and 11 bases at J; junction bases unmatched: 5. The CDR3 region has the DNA TGTGCCAGCAGTGGGGACAGGGGGCATCGGGCTTTCTTT. Amino acid sequence: CASSGDRGHRAFF. The variable domain in full, with the rest retrieved from reference TRBV25-1 and TRBJ1-1, is EADIYQTPRYLVIGTGKKITLECSQTMGHDKMYWYQQDPGMELHLIHYSYGVNSTEKGDLSSESTVSRIRTEHFPLTLESARPSHTSQYLCASSGDRGHRAFFGQGTRLTVV.

This chain connects TRBV7-8 to TRBJ2-5; the D gene is possibly TRBD1 (6 bases). The CDR3 extends over 14 amino acids. V lost 1 base and J 2 bases, leaving 8 bases between the germline ends. CDR1 and CDR2 from the germline V gene are SGHVS and FQNEAQ. CDR3 region: CASSLGQGQETQYF. For the CDR3, the DNA is TGTGCCAGCAGCTTAGGGCAGGGGCAAGAGACCCAGTACTTC. Full variable domain (remainder filled in from reference TRBV7-8 and TRBJ2-5): GAGVSQSPRYKVAKRGQDVALRCDPISGHVSLFWYQQALGQGPEFLTYFQNEAQLDKSGLPSDRFFAERPEGSVSTLKIQRTQQEDSAVYLCASSLGQGQETQYFGPGTRLLVL.

The V gene is TRBV7-2, the J gene TRBJ1-4; D is uncertain. In germline, CDR1 is SGHTA, CDR2 FQGNSA. The CDR3 runs to 12 residues. Between the trimmed V and J ends, which lost 1 base and 8 bases, there was a span of 5 bases. CDR3 nucleotides: TGTGCCAGCAGCTTAGAGAGGGAAAAACTGTTTTTT. This encodes CASSLEREKLFF.

The chain combines TRBV11-2 with TRBJ1-6, with 9 nucleotides matching TRBD1. CDR1 is SGHAT and CDR2 is FQNNGV in the germline V gene. V was pared by 5 bases and J by 8 bases, with 4 bases of the junction left unmatched. The CDR3 has 14 amino acids. CDR3 protein: CASSQGQGYSPLHF. CDR3 coding DNA: TGTGCCAGCAGCCAGGGACAGGGATATTCACCCCTCCACTTT. The full variable domain, rest sourced from reference TRBV11-2 and TRBJ1-6, is EAGVAQSPRYKIIEKRQSVAFWCNPISGHATLYWYQQILGQGPKLLIQFQNNGVVDDSQLPKDRFSAERLKGVDSTLKIQPAKLEDSAVYLCASSQGQGYSPLHFGNGTRLTVT.

The chain combines TRBV20-1 with TRBJ1-4; weak D call: TRBD1 (6 bases). Germline CDR1 DFQATT, CDR2 SNEGSKA (reference sequence). CDR3 length equals 14 residues. Trimming shortened V by 3 bases and J by 11 bases, and 19 bases separated the two germline ends. CDR3 DNA sequence: TGCAGTGCTAGTCACACCGGACAGCCGCAGAAACTGTTTTTT. This codes for CSASHTGQPQKLFF.

This chain uses TRBV19 with TRBJ1-5; D ambiguous. The ends were cut back, 2 bases at V and 0 bases at J, with 14 bases in the middle. This CDR3 is built from 17 residues. Germline assignment: CDR1 LNHDA and CDR2 SQIVND (reference sequence). Here the CDR3 DNA reads TGTGCCAGTAGTATACGGCAGGCGACGTCTAGCAATCAGCCCCAGCATTTT. Amino acid sequence: CASSIRQATSSNQPQHF.

The chain employs TRBV30 and TRBJ1-2, with 7 nucleotides matching TRBD1. Germline CDR1 reads GTSNPN; CDR2 reads SVGIG (reference sequence). This CDR3 has 15 residues. V shed 0 bases, J shed 4 bases, and the junction held 8 bases outside the gene matches. This CDR3 reads CAWSVGTGASYGYTF. CDR3 DNA: TGTGCCTGGAGTGTAGGTACAGGGGCCTCCTATGGCTACACCTTC.

This clone was seen only once. The rearrangement uses TRBV29-1 and TRBJ2-2, with TRBD1 matching over 10 bases. The CDR3 covers 16 residues. Germline CDR1 SQVTM, CDR2 ANQGSEA. The V gene end was trimmed by 4 bases and the J gene end by 7 bases; junction bases not matched to a gene: 12. DNA for the CDR3: TGCAGCGTTGTACTCGGGACAGGGGTCGGGGTCGGGGAGCTGTTTTTT. Protein sequence: CSVVLGTGVGVGELFF.

The table lists this clone with a count of one. This chain links TRBV27 with TRBJ2-2; D is unresolved. Deletions cut 4 bases from V and 5 bases from J, with 14 bases between. CDR3 length: 15 amino acids. CDR1 is MNHEY, CDR2 SMNVEV, per germline (reference sequence). The CDR3 DNA reads TGTGCCAGCAGTTCAGGTGTAGGCGAAACCGGGGAGCTGTTTTTT. Its protein is CASSSGVGETGELFF.

This chain connects TRBV3-1 (or the pseudogene TRBV3-2) to TRBJ2-3; 10 bases match TRBD2. J lost 0 bases, V lost 4 bases, and 4 bases had no gene match. This CDR3 is 16 amino acids long. The germline V gene has CDR1 LGHDT and CDR2 YNNKEL (reference sequence). As DNA, the CDR3 is TGTGCCAGCAGCCGACGGGGACTAGCGAGCACAGATACGCAGTATTTT. The encoded protein is CASSRRGLASTDTQYF.

V and J are TRBV19 and TRBJ2-7; 7 bases line up with TRBD2. Losses at the gene ends were 3 bases for V and 0 bases for J; bases not matched to a gene: 5. The germline V gene has CDR1 LNHDA and CDR2 SQIVND (reference sequence). This CDR3 is 15 amino acids long. The CDR3 region has the DNA TGTGCCAGTAGTATGGGTCCTAGCGGCTCCTACGAGCAGTACTTC. Translation: CASSMGPSGSYEQYF.

The count of this clone is one. The chain links TRBV5-4 to TRBJ1-2; D is unclear. V lost 1 base and J lost 3, with 13 bases in between. CDR3 size: 15 residues. Germline V gene sequence: CDR1 SGHNT, CDR2 YYREEE (reference sequence). The CDR3 nucleotides read TGTGCCAGCAGCTTGAATATAGGCGAGGACTATGGCTACACCTTC. Residues: CASSLNIGEDYGYTF.

The genes are TRBV9 and TRBJ1-5; D uncertain. The CDR3 has 12 amino acids. Germline assignment: CDR1 SGDLS and CDR2 YYNGEE. With 0 bases removed from V and 9 bases from J, the gap between germline ends came to 7 bases. Here the CDR3 reads CASSVEGGPQHF. CDR3 DNA: TGTGCCAGCAGCGTAGAGGGAGGGCCCCAGCATTTT.

The V call is TRBV11-2, the J call TRBJ1-3; unclear D gene. Trimming removed 6 bases at V and 4 bases at J, with 16 bases between. This CDR3 has 15 amino acids. Looked up from germline, CDR1 is SGHAT and CDR2 is FQNNGV. The CDR3 loop reads CASSPSSTTGNTIYF. CDR3 DNA: TGTGCCAGCAGTCCATCTTCGACAACCGGAAACACCATATATTTT.

V usage is TRBV30 and J usage is TRBJ2-2; 10 bases fit TRBD2. Germline V gives CDR1 GTSNPN, CDR2 SVGIG (reference sequence). The CDR3 length is 17 residues. Trimming at V came to 1 base and at J to 6 bases, leaving 11 bases not matched to a gene. CDR3 nucleotides: TGTGCCTGGAGTGCCCTAAGGAGCGGGAGGGGTGCCGGGGAGCTGTTTTTT. This translates into CAWSALRSGRGAGELFF.